A single sample gave rise to the 24 T cell receptor beta chains below, sequenced in a study of siplizumab effects on memory and regulatory T cells. Generated by immunoSEQ multiplex PCR, the TCRdb table keeps only in-frame clones and is missing some. The sample carries just over 60,000 clones, roughly 78% recorded once. What was sequenced was memory CD4+ T cells sorted from blood. The receptors stem from a human donor in good health.

V is TRBV5-4 and J is TRBJ2-5; D is perhaps TRBD2 (7 bases). The CDR3 is made up of 16 amino acids. CDR1 and CDR2 (germline): SGHNT, YYREEE (reference sequence). V dropped 3 bases and J dropped 3 bases, with 18 bases sitting between them. The CDR3 protein is CASSSGPVGGEETQYF. DNA of the CDR3: TGTGCCAGCAGCTCTGGTCCAGTAGGGGGGGAAGAGACCCAGTACTTC. The full variable domain, with the rest looked up from reference TRBV5-4 and TRBJ2-5, is ETGVTQSPTHLIKTRGQQVTLRCSSQSGHNTVSWYQQALGQGPQFIFQYYREEENGRGNFPPRFSGLQFPNYSSELNVNALELDDSALYLCASSSGPVGGEETQYFGPGTRLLVL.

The chain uses TRBV4-2 and TRBJ1-1, with 7 positions matching TRBD1. CDR1 and CDR2 from the germline V gene are LGHNA and YNFKEQ. CDR3 length: 15 amino acids. The V and J ends lost 4 bases and 0 bases, in that order; junction bases with no gene match: 5. CDR3 in DNA: TGTGCCAGCAGCCCTGGACAGGAAATGAACACTGAAGCTTTCTTT. Its protein is CASSPGQEMNTEAFF.

The chain links TRBV19 to TRBJ1-1; D might be TRBD1 (6 bases). Deletions cut 4 bases from V and 5 bases from J, with 14 bases between. Germline lookup yields CDR1 LNHDA and CDR2 SQIVND (reference sequence). The CDR3 has 14 amino acids. The CDR3 sequence: CASSTRTVRTEAFF. CDR3 DNA sequence: TGTGCCAGTAGTACCCGGACAGTTAGGACTGAAGCTTTCTTT.

The chain has TRBV7-9 and TRBJ2-3; D is unresolved. The CDR3 is made up of 12 amino acids. Germline V gene data show CDR1 as SEHNR and CDR2 as FQNEAQ (reference sequence). V gave up 5 bases and J gave up 2 bases, with 5 bases separating them. The CDR3 DNA sequence: TGTGCCAGCAGCCCTGACACAGATACGCAGTATTTT. Its translation is CASSPDTDTQYF.

V usage is TRBV6-5 and J usage is TRBJ2-7; 7 nucleotides align to TRBD2. The CDR3 has 14 residues. V gave up 7 bases and J gave up 2 bases; unmatched junction bases: 8. The germline V gene encodes CDR1 MNHEY and CDR2 SVGAGI. CDR3 nucleotides: TGTGCCAGCACATTAGCGGGCACCACCTACGAGCAGTACTTC. Residues: CASTLAGTTYEQYF.

CDR3 residues: CASSAYQPQHF. CDR3 nucleotide sequence: TGTGCCAGCAGCGCCTATCAGCCCCAGCATTTT. This chain links TRBV6-1 with TRBJ1-5; D is uncertain. Trimming took off 6 bases at V and 5 bases at J, with 5 bases between the two ends. The CDR3 runs to 11 residues. Germline CDR1 MNHNS, CDR2 SASEGT.

As for this clone: The junction departs from germline at one end; a sequencing error may be responsible. This chain uses TRBV7-2 with TRBJ2-1; no definite D call. The CDR3 is 15 residues long. Germline CDR1 reads SGHTA; CDR2 reads FQGNSA. The CDR3 DNA reads as TGTGCCAGCAGCTTATATCAGGCTTCCTCCAATGAGCAGTTCTTC. This sequence encodes CASSLYQASSNEQFF.

The chain is built from TRBV5-1 and TRBJ2-3, with 7 bases matching TRBD2. The germline V gene encodes CDR1 SGHRS and CDR2 YFSETQ. V shed 0 bases and J 0 bases; nucleotides not matched to a gene: 7. This CDR3 has 17 amino acids. The CDR3 spells CASSLVARGTSTDTQYF. The CDR3 DNA reads as TGCGCCAGCAGCTTGGTTGCGCGGGGGACCAGCACAGATACGCAGTATTTT.

V usage is TRBV27 and J usage is TRBJ2-3; 8 nucleotides align to TRBD2. Germline assignment: CDR1 MNHEY and CDR2 SMNVEV (reference sequence). The CDR3 extends over 12 amino acids. V lost 2 bases and J lost 14; bases outside the gene matches: 6. CDR3 sequence (DNA): TGTGCCAGCAGTTTAGGCGGGGGGAAGATGTATTTT. Protein product: CASSLGGGKMYF.

This chain uses TRBV28 with TRBJ1-1; 8 bases fit TRBD1. The V segment lost 5 bases and the J segment 4 bases; nucleotides outside the gene matches: 6. Germline V gene data show CDR1 as MDHEN and CDR2 as SYDVKM. The CDR3 is 14 residues long. CDR3 in amino acids: CASSLPGGGTEAFF. For the CDR3, the DNA is TGTGCCAGCAGTCTGCCAGGGGGCGGCACTGAAGCTTTCTTT.

V gene TRBV6-1 combines with J gene TRBJ2-4; 7 positions agree with TRBD1. The V gene end was trimmed by 4 bases and the J gene end by 8 bases; junction bases not matched to a gene: 5. CDR3 size: 13 residues. Per the germline V gene, CDR1 is MNHNS and CDR2 is SASEGT. CDR3 sequence (DNA): TGTGCCAGCAGTGGACAGGGTTTAGACATTCAGTACTTC. This encodes CASSGQGLDIQYF.

The rearrangement joins TRBV9 to TRBJ2-5; 7 bases are shared with TRBD2. J was trimmed by 1 base and V by 4 bases; bases with no gene match: 4. The CDR3 loop spans 14 amino acids. Germline loops: CDR1 SGDLS, CDR2 YYNGEE. The CDR3 reads CASSTTSLQETQYF. Here the CDR3 DNA reads TGTGCCAGCAGCACGACTAGCCTCCAAGAGACCCAGTACTTC.

The J gene is TRBJ1-2, the V gene TRBV28, with 7 bases identical to TRBD1. V was clipped by 5 bases and J by 12 bases; unmatched bases: 12. This CDR3 comprises 13 residues. CDR1 MDHEN and CDR2 SYDVKM come from the germline V gene. The CDR3 spells CASSPSGTVIHTF. The CDR3 DNA sequence: TGTGCCAGCAGTCCGTCCGGGACAGTGATTCACACCTTC.

V is TRBV21-1 and J is TRBJ1-1; the table calls TRBD1, which could not be checked here. TRBV21-1 is designated a pseudogene. The CDR3 is 15 residues long. In DNA, the CDR3 is TGTGCCAGCAGCAAAGAACCGGCAGGGGGCACTGAAGCTTTCTTT. Residues: CASSKEPAGGTEAFF.

The V call is TRBV15, the J call TRBJ2-5; tentative D call: TRBD2 (7 bases). Trimming stripped 0 bases from V and 5 bases from J, with 13 bases between. This CDR3 spans 15 amino acids. The germline CDR1 and CDR2 sequences are LNHNV and YYDKDF (reference sequence). CDR3 DNA: TGTGCCACCAGCAGAGATGGGGGGGGGCAGGAGACCCAGTACTTC. Protein: CATSRDGGGQETQYF.

The DNA for the CDR3 is TGTGCCAGCAGCTTAGGGCTAGCGGGGGGGTTCAATGAGCAGTTCTTC. This encodes CASSLGLAGGFNEQFF. The V and J genes are TRBV11-3 and TRBJ2-1, with 12 nucleotides matching TRBD2. V was clipped by 1 base and J by 6 bases; unmatched bases: 4. The germline V gene has CDR1 SGHNT and CDR2 YENEEA. CDR3 length: 16 amino acids. The variable domain in full, with the rest retrieved from reference TRBV11-3 and TRBJ2-1, is EAGVVQSPRYKIIEKKQPVAFWCNPISGHNTLYWYLQNLGQGPELLIRYENEEAVDDSQLPKDRFSAERLKGVDSTLKIQPAELGDSAVYLCASSLGLAGGFNEQFFGPGTRLTVL.

Turning to this clone: One end of the junction fails to match germline, which may point to a read error. J is TRBJ2-6 and V is TRBV13; 9 bases line up with TRBD2. The CDR3 is made up of 17 amino acids. Germline loops: CDR1 PRHDT, CDR2 FYEKMQ (reference sequence). CDR3 sequence: CARSLGGGASGANVLTF. DNA for the CDR3: TGTGCCCGCAGCTTGGGCGGGGGGGCCTCTGGGGCCAACGTCCTGACTTTC.

The rearrangement joins TRBV5-1 to TRBJ2-7; D possibly corresponds to TRBD1 (5 bases). From germline, CDR1 is SGHRS and CDR2 YFSETQ. This CDR3 is built from 16 residues. With 6 bases removed from V and 3 bases from J, the gap between germline ends came to 22 bases. DNA for the CDR3: TGCGCCAGCAAATCGGGTGGGGCAGGCACCTTCTACGAGCAGTACTTC. Its translation is CASKSGGAGTFYEQYF. Combining the CDR3 with reference TRBV5-1 and TRBJ2-7 gives the whole variable domain KAGVTQTPRYLIKTRGQQVTLSCSPISGHRSVSWYQQTPGQGLQFLFEYFSETQRNKGNFPGRFSGRQFSNSRSEMNVSTLELGDSALYLCASKSGGAGTFYEQYFGPGTRLTVT.

The V and J genes are TRBV6-1 and TRBJ2-7; the D call may be TRBD1 or TRBD2 (6 bases each). Trimming removed 1 base at V and 7 bases at J, with 14 bases between. The germline gives CDR1 MNHNS, CDR2 SASEGT. The CDR3 has 14 amino acids. CDR3 nucleotide sequence: TGTGCCAGCAGTGAAGGGGGGGCAGTTATGGAGCAGTACTTC. It is translated as CASSEGGAVMEQYF.

The chain combines TRBV11-2 with TRBJ1-1, with D hard to call. From germline, CDR1 is SGHAT and CDR2 FQNNGV. The V gene lost 5 bases and the J gene lost 11 bases, with 12 bases spanning the gap. The CDR3 totals 11 residues. Here the CDR3 DNA reads TGTGCCAGCAGCGCCCAACGGCGGGCTTTCTTT. This encodes CASSAQRRAFF.

The chain carries TRBV11-3 and TRBJ1-5; D possibly corresponds to TRBD1 (6 bases). The germline V gene has CDR1 SGHNT and CDR2 YENEEA. Trimming took off 0 bases at V and 2 bases at J, with 17 bases between the two ends. CDR3 length equals 18 residues. The CDR3 spells CASSLEVARGVGNQPQHF. The CDR3 DNA reads TGTGCCAGCAGCTTAGAGGTGGCCAGGGGAGTCGGCAATCAGCCCCAGCATTTT.

This chain uses TRBV5-5 with TRBJ2-2; unclear D gene. Germline CDR1 SGHKS, CDR2 YYEKEE (reference sequence). This CDR3 has 13 residues. V lost 6 bases to trimming and J lost 2 bases, with 8 bases between them. This chain's CDR3 is CASNRLNTGELFF. CDR3 sequence (DNA): TGTGCCAGCAACCGCCTAAACACCGGGGAGCTGTTTTTT.

The chain is built from TRBV9 and TRBJ2-3, with 8 bases identical to TRBD2. Germline V CDR1 and CDR2: SGDLS, YYNGEE. This CDR3 contains 15 residues. Trimming at V came to 9 bases and at J to 6 bases, leaving 15 bases not matched to a gene. CDR3 DNA sequence: TGTGCCACCTCCAAGCGGGGGCTATACCAGGATACGCAGTATTTT. Amino acids: CATSKRGLYQDTQYF.

The genes are TRBV5-4 and TRBJ1-4; D remains ambiguous. V lost 4 bases and J lost 4, with 11 bases in between. CDR1 is SGHNT and CDR2 is YYREEE in the germline V gene (reference sequence). CDR3 length equals 14 residues. The CDR3 loop reads CASSPDGGNEKLFF. The DNA of the CDR3 is TGTGCCAGCAGCCCCGACGGCGGTAATGAAAAACTGTTTTTT.